This TCR beta chain was found in a study of a mutant IDH1 vaccine in newly diagnosed glioma. On the study more broadly: Patients had received radiotherapy, temozolomide, or both previously, most receiving both.

Concerning this clone itself: The antigen is not known.

Clones were read by immunoSEQ multiplex PCR, and TCRdb kept only the in-frame ones, dropping some. The data contain 40,000 to 45,000 clones, approximately 80% of them singletons. General observations from the study: Any relationship between pseudoprogression and changes in top peripheral T cell clonotypes seemed absent.

Germline V gives CDR1 KGHSH, CDR2 LQKENI. The CDR3 runs 13 residues. Between the trimmed V and J ends, which lost 6 bases and 1 base, there was a span of 10 bases. This sample's time point: week 35, safety follow-up. Vaccination used 300 ug of mutant IDH1 20-mer peptide per dose, with topical imiquimod. Patients had eight vaccinations, in weeks 1, 3, 5, 7, 11, 15, 19 and 23. This receptor was identified in a middle-aged woman with glioma. Some clones in this sample may be carry-over from other donors' samples. The V and J genes are TRBV18 and TRBJ2-7; possible D gene TRBD1, 6 bases. The specimen was PBMCs, collected from a glioma patient whose treatment included an IDH1 peptide vaccine. The DNA for the CDR3 is TGTGCCAGCTCCAGACAGGAGTCCTACGAGCAGTACTTC. Amino acids: CASSRQESYEQYF.